This TCR beta chain emerged from a study of Ad26.COV2.S vaccination and SARS-CoV-2 variants. TCRdb's copy holds only in-frame clones and misses some; the assay was immunoSEQ multiplex PCR. Here the sample spans 180,000 or so clones, roughly 89% being singletons. CDR1 LGHNT and CDR2 FRNRAP come from the germline V gene. V lost 1 base, J lost 10 bases, and 11 bases lay in between. The CDR3 loop spans 13 amino acids. Turning to this clone: Antigen specificity is unknown.

Notes on the study in general: Placebo recipients showed lower spike-specific TCR breadth than vaccinees. Analytic work on TCR breadth and depth might have understated the full extent of total T cell responses.

The chain links TRBV12-5 to TRBJ2-1; D assignment may be TRBD1 or TRBD2 (5 bases each). Sequenced here: peripheral blood, sampled after recovery from COVID-19. The clonotype originates from a human donor who had recovered from COVID-19. Written as DNA, the CDR3 is TGTGCTAGTGGTTTGGGAGGGGTACGCGAGCAGTTCTTC. This translates into CASGLGGVREQFF. Using reference TRBV12-5 and TRBJ2-1 for the parts outside the CDR3, the full variable domain is DARVTQTPRHKVTEMGQEVTMRCQPILGHNTVFWYRQTMMQGLELLAYFRNRAPLDDSGMPKDRFSAEMPDATLATLKIQPSEPRDSAVYFCASGLGGVREQFFGPGTRLTVL.